This T cell receptor (beta chain) was sequenced in a study of T cells in localized non-small cell lung cancer (TCRdb year 2020). For the wider study: The study examined T cell repertoires in approximately 240 patients with early-stage NSCLC and compared tumors with uninvolved tumor-adjacent lungs. The cohort was made up of 200 to 250 treatment-naive NSCLC patients whose localized lung tumors had been resected. The mean age of the NSCLC patients was 60 to 85 years, with roughly 120 men and about a hundred women.

What the study reported, not specific to this receptor: Uninvolved tumor-adjacent lung showed the highest T cell clonality, higher than tumor, which suggests more focused antigenic responses in the uninvolved tumor-adjacent lung. Multi-region tumor sequencing was not performed, so intratumor heterogeneity could not be excluded. Since the design was exploratory, TCR variables were selected using unadjusted p-values with no false-discovery rate correction. A median of roughly 56 of the top 100 tumor clones were detected in paired uninvolved adjacent lung, and around 30 of these tumor clones were also found among the top 100 clones of the paired uninvolved adjacent lung. Higher T cell density in blood was associated with longer overall survival, whereas higher clonality in adjacent lung was associated with shorter survival.

At diagnosis, peripheral blood, uninvolved tumor-adjacent lung and tumor were collected and stored as a combination of fresh-frozen and FFPE material. For TCR repertoire profiling, the blood samples were analyzed as peripheral blood mononuclear cells. In regard to this clone: The antigen it binds to is not known. The sample holds no much larger clone one base away, and base qualities are not on file.

TCR beta CDR3 regions were sequenced from DNA using the immunoSEQ Assay. From the authors' description of their analysis: T cell density was computed as TCR beta template counts normalized to usable DNA estimated by amplifying housekeeping genes. Richness was estimated using the preseqR package, with extrapolation to 400,000 templates for PBMC samples and to 120,000 templates for tissue samples. Clonality was calculated as one minus Pielou's evenness. Differential abundance testing on productive amino-acid clonotypes, with a minimum total count of 5 and an alpha of 0.1, was used to identify tissue-enriched TCRs. The Jaccard Index and the Morisita Overlap Index were used to measure how much the repertoires overlapped between compartments. GLIPH grouped TCR beta CDR3s together with public tetramer-defined viral CDR3s, and a viral motif had to include at least three viral sequences and show V-gene enrichment. TCRdb holds this immuneACCESS table with in-frame rearrangements only. Some clones are missing; in checked studies, unresolved V genes explain under half, and the rest has no known cause. D and trimming were read from the DNA, whereas the V and J calls and clone size are those reported in that table. Present in this sample are about 59,000 clones, about 90% of which were seen just once. The top ten clonotypes cover around 20% of the sample.

V was cut back by 5 bases and J by 6 bases, leaving a gap of 15 bases between them. CDR1 and CDR2, per the germline V gene, are SGHTA and FQGNSA. The CDR3 measures 14 amino acids from cysteine to phenylalanine. The DNA shown is the 42-base CDR3, in frame from base 1. The sequence derives from a man aged 35-69 years with stage I squamous cell lung carcinoma. The sample in question was peripheral blood, obtained before any cancer treatment. The rearranged chain carries TRBV7-2 and TRBJ2-3, and the D gene may be TRBD1, 6 bases matching. The CDR3 reads CASSLDRNLDTQYF. The nucleotide sequence is TGTGCCAGCAGCCTAGACAGGAATCTCGATACGCAGTATTTT.